This TCR beta chain was recovered during a study of T cell responses to AZD1222 COVID-19 vaccine (dated by TCRdb to the early 2020s). A note on the overall study: AZD1222 recipients given second doses at about 4 weeks or at about 12 weeks were pooled, since spike-specific TCR depth and breadth were not found to differ between the two schedules. A total of 230 to 250 trial participants underwent TCR sequencing, of whom roughly 210 had received two doses of AZD1222 and 26 had received two doses of the MenACWY control vaccine. Trial participants were enrolled by age into 18-55, 56-69 and 70-plus year subgroups, with around 150, 28 and 57 TCR-sequenced participants respectively. What the study reported, not specific to this receptor: Because no samples from the day 14 peak response were available, repertoires could be characterized only after the peak T cell response. Most participants were white British and females outnumbered males, and the authors suggested that clonal diversity may have been underestimated. In the small 56-69-year group, the increase in depth fell short of significance, most likely because of low power. Only five to seven AZD1222 recipients were SARS-CoV-2 seropositive at baseline, limiting conclusions about previously exposed vaccinees. Epitopes outside the regions mutated in the B.1.351 and B.1.1.7 variants were reportedly recognized by nearly half of the unique spike-specific TCRs. Vaccine-associated CD4 TCRs spanned the whole spike protein, with dominant responses in regions 160-218 and 743-854. After two AZD1222 doses, both the breadth and the depth of spike-specific TCRs were significantly higher than at day 0 and than in MenACWY recipients.

The CDR3 regions of human TCRbeta chains were analyzed by immunosequencing. The original methods were these. TCRs in the repertoires were matched against a reference library of SARS-CoV-2-specific TCRs that had been generated with the MIRA antigen-specificity platform. Breadth was defined as the fraction of unique TCRs that were SARS-CoV-2-associated. Depth was defined as the fraction of total T cells that were SARS-CoV-2-associated. Using the MIRA data, each spike-specific TCR was assigned both to the spike region to which the TCR was reactive and to a CD4 or CD8 class. Log10-transformed breadth and depth values were compared by one-way ANOVA with Sidak's multiple comparisons tests. TCRdb obtained this table from immuneACCESS and retained in-frame rearrangements with V and J assigned. These tables miss some clones; where compared with another copy, unresolved V genes account for less than half of the shortfall, and the remainder is unexplained. V and J calls and clone size come straight from that table; D and trimming were deduced from the DNA. The sample records 130,000 to 150,000 clones, 93% of which are singletons. The top ten clonotypes cover approximately 2% of the sample.

The CDR3 has 12 amino acids, counting the end cysteine and phenylalanine. Only CDR3 DNA remains: 36 bases, in frame from the first base. V loses 4 bases of germline sequence and J loses 6 bases, and the interval between the two ends is 7 bases. CDR1 and CDR2 are read off the germline V gene (reference sequence) as LNHDA and SQIVND. The time point label here, explained by the study, means: baseline before first vaccination. Vaccinee samples came from UK trials COV001 and COV002, including a single-blind randomized controlled phase 2/3 trial of AZD1222 (ChAdOx1 nCoV-19) in healthy adults. Trial participant PBMC samples were collected at day 0 and day 28 after the second dose for TCRbeta chain sequencing. For this clone: What antigen it recognizes has not been identified. Base quality data are lacking; no much larger clone is found one base away.

The sample consisted of peripheral blood, taken on day 0 of AZD1222 vaccination. The sequence was collected from an adult in good health. The rearranged chain carries TRBV19 and TRBJ1-5; the D gene lacks a confident call. The CDR3 amino acid sequence is: CASSRFRQPQHF. In nucleotides, the sequence is TGTGCCAGTAGTAGATTTCGTCAGCCCCAGCATTTT.